Each of the 23 T cell receptor beta chains below was sequenced from the same sample in a study of OX40 agonist ivuxolimab in advanced cancers. TCRdb's table, derived via immunoSEQ multiplex PCR, lists solely in-frame clones and lacks some. The sample shows approximately 20,000 clones, 85% to 90% of them seen only once. This specimen consisted of CD4+ or CD8+ T cells sorted from blood, obtained in a trial of the OX40 agonist ivuxolimab. The source is an adult with an advanced solid tumor such as melanoma, head and neck, liver or kidney cancer.

V usage is TRBV7-2 and J usage is TRBJ2-4, with D uncertain. Germline CDR1 is SGHTA and CDR2 is FQGNSA. The V end lost 6 bases, the J end lost 1 base, and 13 bases lay between the germline ends. The CDR3 consists of 15 residues. CDR3 sequence (DNA): TGTGCCAGCAGTCTAAGTGCCGGTGCCAAAAACATTCAGTACTTC. The encoded protein is CASSLSAGAKNIQYF.

The rearrangement joins TRBV7-9 to TRBJ2-2; D unclear. Trimming pared 0 bases from V and 7 bases from J, leaving 9 bases between. Looked up from germline, CDR1 is SEHNR and CDR2 is FQNEAQ (reference sequence). CDR3 length: 14 residues. The CDR3 region is CASSLAGMVGELFF. In DNA form, the CDR3 reads TGTGCCAGCAGCTTAGCGGGAATGGTCGGGGAGCTGTTTTTT.

This clone qualifies as medium-sized. The rearrangement links TRBV2 to TRBJ1-4; possible D gene TRBD1, 6 bases. Trimming stripped 4 bases from V and 0 bases from J, with 9 bases between. The germline V gene has CDR1 SNHLY and CDR2 FYNNEI. CDR3 length equals 15 residues. The CDR3 coding sequence is TGTGCCAGCAGTGGGGACACCTCAACTAATGAAAAACTGTTTTTT. It specifies CASSGDTSTNEKLFF.

This chain connects TRBV7-9 to TRBJ2-5; no definite D call. The CDR3 covers 12 residues. CDR1 and CDR2 (germline): SEHNR, FQNEAQ (reference sequence). Between the trimmed V and J ends, which lost 6 bases and 1 base, there was a span of 6 bases. For the CDR3, the DNA is TGTGCCAGCAGTCTTGGCCAAGAGACCCAGTACTTC. Encoded protein: CASSLGQETQYF.

This clone was seen a few times. V usage is TRBV6-6 and J usage is TRBJ2-1, with D possibly called TRBD1 or TRBD2 (5 bases each). The germline CDR1 and CDR2 sequences are MNHNY and SVGAGI (reference sequence). The CDR3 covers 12 residues. V shed 0 bases and J shed 9 bases, with 6 bases lying between them. The CDR3 loop is CASSYSRGEQFF. CDR3 nucleotide sequence: TGTGCCAGCAGTTACTCGAGGGGTGAGCAGTTCTTC.

This chain uses TRBV9 with TRBJ2-3; D call uncertain. In germline, CDR1 is SGDLS, CDR2 YYNGEE. The CDR3 spans 14 residues. Trimming left V 4 bases short and J 5 bases short, with 14 bases between. The CDR3 protein is CASSPQPRVDTQYF. The DNA of the CDR3 is TGTGCCAGCAGCCCACAACCGAGAGTAGATACGCAGTATTTT.

This clone was seen only once. The chain uses TRBV9 and TRBJ2-1; the match to TRBD2 covers 11 bases. The junction had 9 bases not matched to a gene; V was cut back by 3 bases and J by 7 bases. The germline CDR1 and CDR2 sequences are SGDLS and YYNGEE. This CDR3 comprises 16 residues. This CDR3 is CASSASTSGTGNEQFF. The CDR3 bases are TGTGCCAGCAGCGCCTCGACTAGCGGGACTGGTAATGAGCAGTTCTTC.

The rearrangement uses TRBV19 and TRBJ1-5, with D maybe TRBD1 (5 bases). The CDR3 length is 13 residues. Between the trimmed V and J ends, which lost 5 bases and 7 bases, there was a span of 12 bases. Germline V gives CDR1 LNHDA, CDR2 SQIVND (reference sequence). The CDR3 DNA follows: TGTGCCAGTAGTTGGGGGTTGGGGCAGCCCCAGCATTTT. Translation: CASSWGLGQPQHF.

The V and J genes are TRBV25-1 and TRBJ2-5; D call uncertain. The CDR3 runs 13 residues. Trimming took 3 bases from V and 2 from J, leaving 7 bases between them. Germline V lookup: CDR1 MGHDK, CDR2 SYGVNS. The CDR3 spells CASSDYSQETQYF. The CDR3 DNA is TGTGCCAGCAGTGATTATAGTCAAGAGACCCAGTACTTC.

This chain uses TRBV7-8 with TRBJ2-7, with unresolved D. Between the trimmed V and J ends, which lost 4 bases and 0 bases, there was a span of 10 bases. This CDR3 is built from 14 residues. Looked up from germline, CDR1 is SGHVS and CDR2 is FQNEAQ. CDR3 sequence reads: CASSSSRSSYEQYF. In DNA form, the CDR3 reads TGTGCCAGCAGCTCCAGCAGGAGCTCCTACGAGCAGTACTTC.

The chain links TRBV7-9 to TRBJ2-1; D perhaps matches TRBD2 (5 bases). Germline lookup yields CDR1 SEHNR and CDR2 FQNEAQ (reference sequence). V lost 5 bases to trimming and J lost 7 bases, with 9 bases between them. The CDR3 length is 12 residues. CDR3 loop: CASSPSGNEQFF. Written as DNA, the CDR3 is TGTGCCAGCAGCCCCAGCGGTAATGAGCAGTTCTTC.

The chain combines TRBV5-1 with TRBJ2-7; no reliable D call. Trimming removed 0 bases from V and 2 bases from J, with 3 bases in between. Germline assignment: CDR1 SGHRS and CDR2 YFSETQ. The CDR3 totals 12 residues. The CDR3 is CASSLDAYEQYF. CDR3 DNA sequence: TGCGCCAGCAGCTTGGACGCCTACGAGCAGTACTTC.

V and J are TRBV7-9 and TRBJ1-2, with a weak D call TRBD1 (5 bases). The CDR3 runs 15 residues. Germline CDR1 SEHNR, CDR2 FQNEAQ (reference sequence). The V gene lost 1 base and the J gene lost 2 bases, with 11 bases spanning the gap. The CDR3 sequence is CASSLGARENYGYTF. Written as DNA, the CDR3 is TGTGCCAGCAGCTTAGGGGCCAGGGAGAACTATGGCTACACCTTC.

V usage is TRBV11-3 and J usage is TRBJ1-3, with 7 nucleotides matching TRBD1. Germline V CDR1 and CDR2: SGHNT, YENEEA. V dropped 5 bases and J dropped 5; count of bases not matched to a gene: 6. CDR3 length equals 14 residues. CDR3 in amino acids: CASSHRDSRNTIYF. The CDR3 DNA sequence: TGTGCCAGCAGCCACCGGGACAGCAGAAACACCATATATTTT.

The chain is built from TRBV11-3 and TRBJ2-1; D is perhaps TRBD2 (5 bases). The ends were cut back, 2 bases at V and 9 bases at J, with 8 bases in the middle. CDR1 and CDR2 (germline): SGHNT, YENEEA. The CDR3 runs to 12 residues. CDR3 DNA: TGTGCCAGCAGCTTATCTGGAGGTGAGCAGTTCTTC. Its protein product is CASSLSGGEQFF. Complete variable domain (other parts from reference TRBV11-3 and TRBJ2-1): EAGVVQSPRYKIIEKKQPVAFWCNPISGHNTLYWYLQNLGQGPELLIRYENEEAVDDSQLPKDRFSAERLKGVDSTLKIQPAELGDSAVYLCASSLSGGEQFFGPGTRLTVL.

The chain uses TRBV11-2 and TRBJ2-7; 7 bases are a match to TRBD2. Germline values: CDR1 SGHAT, CDR2 FQNNGV. The CDR3 loop spans 15 amino acids. The ends lost 1 base at V and 3 bases at J; junction bases unmatched: 6. DNA of the CDR3: TGTGCCAGCAGCTTAGCGGGAGGAAGTTACTACGAGCAGTACTTC. It yields the protein CASSLAGGSYYEQYF.

V and J are TRBV4-1 and TRBJ2-7; D call uncertain. Trimming left V 4 bases short and J 0 bases short, with 7 bases between. Germline values: CDR1 MGHRA, CDR2 YSYEKL. The CDR3 has 13 amino acids. This chain's CDR3 is CASSPSPSYEQYF. CDR3 nucleotide sequence: TGCGCCAGCAGCCCTTCGCCCTCCTACGAGCAGTACTTC.

The genes are TRBV28 and TRBJ1-1, with no clear D. The germline gives CDR1 MDHEN, CDR2 SYDVKM. V was trimmed by 6 bases and J by 7 bases, leaving 9 bases between them. The CDR3 extends over 11 amino acids. This CDR3 reads CASSRTLEAFF. CDR3 DNA sequence: TGTGCCAGCAGCCGAACACTTGAAGCTTTCTTT.

V usage is TRBV9 and J usage is TRBJ2-7, with 7 positions matching TRBD1. V was clipped by 4 bases and J by 2 bases; unmatched bases: 6. CDR1 is SGDLS and CDR2 is YYNGEE in the germline V gene. There are 14 residues in the CDR3. The DNA for the CDR3 is TGTGCCAGCAGCCCGACACAGGGGACCTACGAGCAGTACTTC. Encoded protein: CASSPTQGTYEQYF.

The genes are TRBV5-5 and TRBJ2-7, with D possibly matching TRBD1 (5 bases). There are 11 residues in the CDR3. V lost 5 bases, J lost 5 bases, and 8 bases lay in between. Germline CDR1 reads SGHKS; CDR2 reads YYEKEE (reference sequence). CDR3 sequence: CASRLTDEQYF. CDR3 coding DNA: TGTGCCAGCAGGTTGACAGACGAGCAGTACTTC.

This rearrangement joins TRBV7-9 to TRBJ2-1; TRBD1 is a possible D gene (5 bases). From germline, CDR1 is SEHNR and CDR2 FQNEAQ (reference sequence). Deletions cut 5 bases from V and 0 bases from J, with 8 bases between. The CDR3 consists of 14 residues. The CDR3 sequence is CASSQGFSYNEQFF. DNA for the CDR3: TGTGCCAGCAGCCAGGGTTTCTCCTACAATGAGCAGTTCTTC.

This chain connects TRBV6-6 to TRBJ1-5; TRBD1 might be the D (6 bases). Trimming pared 6 bases from V and 8 bases from J, leaving 14 bases between. CDR1 MNHNY and CDR2 SVGAGI come from the germline V gene (reference sequence). CDR3 length: 13 residues. DNA for the CDR3: TGTGCCAGCAGCCTAGGGGGTTGGGAGCCCCAGCATTTT. As protein: CASSLGGWEPQHF.

This chain links TRBV4-2 with TRBJ2-3; possible D gene TRBD2, 5 bases. Germline V gene data show CDR1 as LGHNA and CDR2 as YNFKEQ. V was trimmed by 0 bases and J by 2 bases, leaving 12 bases between them. The CDR3 spans 16 residues. CDR3 DNA: TGTGCCAGCAGCCAAGATTACGGGGTGGCCACAGATACGCAGTATTTT. Translating gives CASSQDYGVATDTQYF.